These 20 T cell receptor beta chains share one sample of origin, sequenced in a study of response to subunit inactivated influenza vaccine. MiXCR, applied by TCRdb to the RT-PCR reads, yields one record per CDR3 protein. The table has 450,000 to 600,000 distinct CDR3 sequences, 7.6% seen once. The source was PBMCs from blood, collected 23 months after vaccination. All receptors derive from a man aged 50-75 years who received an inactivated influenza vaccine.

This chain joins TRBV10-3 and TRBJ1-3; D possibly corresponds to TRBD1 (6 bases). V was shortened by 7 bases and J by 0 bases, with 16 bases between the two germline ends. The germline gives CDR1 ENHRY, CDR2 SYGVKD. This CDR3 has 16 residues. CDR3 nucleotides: TGTGCCATCACTTCCCCGACAGGTCCCTCTGGAAACACCATATATTTT. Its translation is CAITSPTGPSGNTIYF.

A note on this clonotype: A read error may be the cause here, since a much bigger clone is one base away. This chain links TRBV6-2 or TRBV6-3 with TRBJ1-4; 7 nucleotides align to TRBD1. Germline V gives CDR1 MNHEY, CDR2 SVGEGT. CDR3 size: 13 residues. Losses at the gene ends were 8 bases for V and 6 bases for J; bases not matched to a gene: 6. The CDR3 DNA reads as TGTGCCAGCCAACAGGGGTCGGATGAAAAACTGTTTTTT. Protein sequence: CASQQGSDEKLFF.

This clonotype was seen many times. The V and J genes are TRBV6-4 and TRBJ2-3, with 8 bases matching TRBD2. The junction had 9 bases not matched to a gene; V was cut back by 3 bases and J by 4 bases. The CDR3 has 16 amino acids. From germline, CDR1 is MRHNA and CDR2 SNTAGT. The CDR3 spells CASSERGGGSPDTQYF. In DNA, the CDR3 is TGTGCCAGCAGTGAAAGAGGCGGGGGGAGCCCAGATACGCAGTATTTT.

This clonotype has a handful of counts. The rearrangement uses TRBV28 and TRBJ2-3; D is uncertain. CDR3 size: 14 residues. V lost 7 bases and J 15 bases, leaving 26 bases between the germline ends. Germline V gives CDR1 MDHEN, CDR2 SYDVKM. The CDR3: CASKSGYRTDTRYF. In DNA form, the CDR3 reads TGTGCCAGCAAGTCCGGGTACCGCACAGATACGCGCTATTTT.

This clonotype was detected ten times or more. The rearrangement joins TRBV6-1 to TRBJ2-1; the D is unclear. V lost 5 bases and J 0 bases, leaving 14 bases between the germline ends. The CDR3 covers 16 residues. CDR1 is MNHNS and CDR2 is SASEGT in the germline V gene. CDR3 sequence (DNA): TGTGCCAGCAGTACCCGGGCCACGAGCTCCTACAATGAGCAGTTCTTC. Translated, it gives CASSTRATSSYNEQFF.

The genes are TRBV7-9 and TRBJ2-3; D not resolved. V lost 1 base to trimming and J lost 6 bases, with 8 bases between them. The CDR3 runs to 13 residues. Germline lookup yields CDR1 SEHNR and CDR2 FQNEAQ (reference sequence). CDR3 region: CASSLGPQDTQYF. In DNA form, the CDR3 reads TGTGCCAGCAGCTTAGGCCCCCAGGATACGCAGTATTTT.

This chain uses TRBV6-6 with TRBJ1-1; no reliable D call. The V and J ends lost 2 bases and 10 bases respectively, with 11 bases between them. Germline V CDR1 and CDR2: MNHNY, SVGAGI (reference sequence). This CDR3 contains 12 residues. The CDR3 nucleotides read TGTGCCAGCAGTTACGTCGGCGCCTTAGCTTTCTTT. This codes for CASSYVGALAFF.

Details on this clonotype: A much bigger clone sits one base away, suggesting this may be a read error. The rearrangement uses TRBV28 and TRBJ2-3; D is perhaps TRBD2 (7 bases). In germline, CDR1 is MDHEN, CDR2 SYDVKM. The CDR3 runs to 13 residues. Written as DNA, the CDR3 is TGTGCCGGCAGTTTAGAGGGGGAGGGTTTGAAGTATTTT. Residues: CAGSLEGEGLKYF.

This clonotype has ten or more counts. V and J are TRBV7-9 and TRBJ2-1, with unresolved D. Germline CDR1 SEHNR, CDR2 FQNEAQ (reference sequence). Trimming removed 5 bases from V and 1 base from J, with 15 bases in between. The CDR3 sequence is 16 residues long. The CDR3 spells CASSDRPQQSYNEQFF. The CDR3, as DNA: TGTGCCAGCAGCGATAGGCCCCAGCAGTCCTACAATGAGCAGTTCTTC.

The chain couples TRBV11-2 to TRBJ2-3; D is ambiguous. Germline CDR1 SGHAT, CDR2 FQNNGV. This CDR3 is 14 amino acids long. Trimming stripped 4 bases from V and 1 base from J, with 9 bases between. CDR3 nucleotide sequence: TGTGCCAGCAGCTCCCGCCCCCGCACAGATACGCAGTATTTT. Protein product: CASSSRPRTDTQYF.

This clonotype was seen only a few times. In DNA form, the CDR3 reads TGCAGTGCTAGCCCATCTAGCGGGAGGATGTCGTCCTACAATGAGCAGTTCTTC. Its translation is CSASPSSGRMSSYNEQFF. The V gene is TRBV20-1, the J gene TRBJ2-1; the match to TRBD2 covers 11 bases. V gave up 3 bases and J gave up 1 base; unmatched junction bases: 11. This CDR3 has 18 amino acids. The germline V gene encodes CDR1 DFQATT and CDR2 SNEGSKA (reference sequence).

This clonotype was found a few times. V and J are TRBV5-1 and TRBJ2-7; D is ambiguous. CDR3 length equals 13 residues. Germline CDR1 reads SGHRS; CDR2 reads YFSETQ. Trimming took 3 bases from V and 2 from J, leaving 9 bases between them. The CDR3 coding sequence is TGCGCCAGCAGCTCGGCCACGGCCTACGAGCAGTACTTC. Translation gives CASSSATAYEQYF.

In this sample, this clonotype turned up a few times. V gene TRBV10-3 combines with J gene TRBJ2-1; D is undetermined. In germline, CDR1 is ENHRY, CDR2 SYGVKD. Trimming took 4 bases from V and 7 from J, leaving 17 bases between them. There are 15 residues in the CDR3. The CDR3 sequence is CAISGQMAEINEQFF. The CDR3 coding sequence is TGTGCCATCAGTGGCCAGATGGCTGAGATAAATGAGCAGTTCTTC.

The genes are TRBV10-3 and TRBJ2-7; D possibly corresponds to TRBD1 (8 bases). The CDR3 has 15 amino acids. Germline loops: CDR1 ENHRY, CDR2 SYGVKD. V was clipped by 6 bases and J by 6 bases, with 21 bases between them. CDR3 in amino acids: CAISREDRAPCEQYF. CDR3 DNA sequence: TGTGCCATCAGCCGGGAGGACAGGGCGCCCTGCGAGCAGTACTTC.

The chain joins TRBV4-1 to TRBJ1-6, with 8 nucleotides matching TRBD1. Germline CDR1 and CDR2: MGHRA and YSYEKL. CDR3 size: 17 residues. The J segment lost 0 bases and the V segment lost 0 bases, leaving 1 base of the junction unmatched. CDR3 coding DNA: TGCGCCAGCAGCCAAGATCAGGGGGCCTCCTATAATTCACCCCTCCACTTT. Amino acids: CASSQDQGASYNSPLHF.

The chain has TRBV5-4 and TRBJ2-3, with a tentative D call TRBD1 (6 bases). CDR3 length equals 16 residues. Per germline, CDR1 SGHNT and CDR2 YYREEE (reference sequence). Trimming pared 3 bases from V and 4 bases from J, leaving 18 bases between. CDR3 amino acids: CASSWGPLLAADTQYF. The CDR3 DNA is TGTGCCAGCAGCTGGGGGCCACTACTTGCGGCAGATACGCAGTATTTT.

The CDR3 DNA sequence: TGTGCCAGCAGCCCCCGAGGCAGGGGCACCCAGACGGCCTACGAGCAGTACTTC. Translation gives CASSPRGRGTQTAYEQYF. J is TRBJ2-7 and V is TRBV3-1, with D possibly being TRBD1 (6 bases). Germline V gene data show CDR1 as LGHDT and CDR2 as YNNKEL (reference sequence). Trimming took off 4 bases at V and 2 bases at J, with 24 bases between the two ends. The CDR3 sequence is 18 residues long.

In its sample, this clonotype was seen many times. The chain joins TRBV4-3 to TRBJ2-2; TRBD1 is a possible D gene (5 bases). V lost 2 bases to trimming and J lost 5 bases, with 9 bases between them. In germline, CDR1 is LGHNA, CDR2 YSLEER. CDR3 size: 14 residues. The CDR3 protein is CASSQRGGTGELFF. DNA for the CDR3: TGCGCCAGCAGCCAAAGGGGCGGAACCGGGGAGCTGTTTTTT.

CDR3 sequence (DNA): TGTGCCAGCAGCGTGAAGATCCGGGGCACTGAAGCTTTCTTT. Translated, it gives CASSVKIRGTEAFF. This chain connects TRBV11-2 to TRBJ1-1; D is uncertain. Per the germline V gene, CDR1 is SGHAT and CDR2 is FQNNGV. This CDR3 region has 14 residues. V shed 5 bases and J shed 4 bases, with 14 bases lying between them.

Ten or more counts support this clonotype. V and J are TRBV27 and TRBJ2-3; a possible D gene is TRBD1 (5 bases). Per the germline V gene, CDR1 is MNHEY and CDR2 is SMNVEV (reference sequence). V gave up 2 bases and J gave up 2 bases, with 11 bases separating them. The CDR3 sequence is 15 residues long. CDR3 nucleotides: TGTGCCAGCAGTTTACAGGGAAGTTTCACAGATACGCAGTATTTT. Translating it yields CASSLQGSFTDTQYF.